The next 32 T cell receptor beta chains were all read from a single sample in a study of control samples from healthy donors and cancer patients. Sequenced by immunoSEQ multiplex PCR; TCRdb stores in-frame clones only, minus some. There are under 150,000 clones in the sample; 85% to 90% occur only once, and 2.3% lies in the top ten. The sample comprised blood. The receptors here all came from a woman in her 70s in good health.

The rearrangement uses TRBV5-1 and TRBJ2-6; TRBD1 is a possible D gene (5 bases). V gave up 2 bases and J gave up 1 base, with 13 bases separating them. Germline V gives CDR1 SGHRS, CDR2 YFSETQ. The length of the CDR3 is 17 residues. The CDR3 DNA follows: TGCGCCAGCAGCTTCAGGGCTACCTCTTCTGGGGCCAACGTCCTGACTTTC. Translation gives CASSFRATSSGANVLTF.

V and J are TRBV27 and TRBJ2-7; the D is unclear. V lost 5 bases to trimming and J lost 0 bases, with 8 bases between them. Germline V gives CDR1 MNHEY, CDR2 SMNVEV (reference sequence). The CDR3 spans 13 residues. In DNA, the CDR3 is TGTGCCAGCAGTCCCCCGAGCTCCTACGAGCAGTACTTC. This translates into CASSPPSSYEQYF.

This clone was counted between two and nine times. The rearrangement uses TRBV28 and TRBJ2-5, with D possibly being TRBD1 (5 bases). Germline CDR1 reads MDHEN; CDR2 reads SYDVKM. V dropped 4 bases and J dropped 7 bases, with 7 bases sitting between them. The CDR3 sequence is 11 residues long. CDR3 DNA: TGTGCCAGCAGTTGGGGCGGGACCCAGTACTTC. Translation gives CASSWGGTQYF.

This clone was picked up one time. The CDR3 region is CASSRGGRTQYF. The CDR3 region has the DNA TGTGCCAGCAGTCGGGGGGGCCGGACCCAGTACTTC. The chain is built from TRBV28 and TRBJ2-5; 8 nucleotides agree with TRBD2. V trimming: 5 bases; J trimming: 7 bases; junction bases outside the gene matches: 3. The germline gives CDR1 MDHEN, CDR2 SYDVKM. This CDR3 is built from 12 residues.

The chain couples TRBV18 to TRBJ2-2; 8 nucleotides match TRBD1. Germline loops: CDR1 KGHSH, CDR2 LQKENI. Losses at the gene ends were 6 bases for V and 4 bases for J; bases not matched to a gene: 4. There are 14 residues in the CDR3. The CDR3 coding sequence is TGTGCCAGCTCTCTCGGACAGGGCACCGGGGAGCTGTTTTTT. Amino acids: CASSLGQGTGELFF.

The chain recombines TRBV20-1 with TRBJ1-6; D remains unclear. The germline V and J ends were trimmed by 3 bases and 7 bases, with 10 bases remaining between them. Germline-derived CDR1 and CDR2 are DFQATT and SNEGSKA (reference sequence). This CDR3 spans 13 amino acids. The CDR3 protein is CSASLGPNSPLHF. The CDR3, as DNA: TGCAGTGCTAGTTTGGGTCCGAATTCACCCCTCCACTTT.

The CDR3 DNA sequence: TGTGCCAGCTCACCTGGGGAGGGAACCGCAGATACGCAGTATTTT. This encodes CASSPGEGTADTQYF. The chain couples TRBV18 to TRBJ2-3, with 7 bases fitting TRBD2. This CDR3 contains 15 residues. The trim removed 3 bases at V and 4 bases at J, leaving 7 bases unmatched. Germline CDR1 reads KGHSH; CDR2 reads LQKENI. The variable domain in full, with the rest retrieved from reference TRBV18 and TRBJ2-3, is NAGVMQNPRHLVRRRGQEARLRCSPMKGHSHVYWYRQLPEEGLKFMVYLQKENIIDESGMPKERFSAEFPKEGPSILRIQQVVRGDSAAYFCASSPGEGTADTQYFGPGTRLTVL.

This clone was seen a handful of times. The chain is built from TRBV5-1 and TRBJ1-1, with TRBD1 identical over 8 bases. The CDR3 has 15 residues. CDR1 SGHRS and CDR2 YFSETQ come from the germline V gene. J was trimmed by 5 bases and V by 4 bases; bases with no gene match: 10. CDR3 DNA sequence: TGCGCCAGCAGCCCCGGACAGGGTATAAGGACTGAAGCTTTCTTT. It codes for CASSPGQGIRTEAFF.

The J gene is TRBJ2-3, the V gene TRBV5-1; D is possibly TRBD1 (6 bases). CDR3 length: 14 residues. Germline CDR1 reads SGHRS; CDR2 reads YFSETQ. Trimming shortened V by 5 bases and J by 0 bases, and 10 bases separated the two germline ends. CDR3 DNA sequence: TGCGCCAGCAGGGACAGTCCCAGCACAGATACGCAGTATTTT. The encoded protein is CASRDSPSTDTQYF. The full variable domain, with the rest looked up from reference TRBV5-1 and TRBJ2-3, is KAGVTQTPRYLIKTRGQQVTLSCSPISGHRSVSWYQQTPGQGLQFLFEYFSETQRNKGNFPGRFSGRQFSNSRSEMNVSTLELGDSALYLCASRDSPSTDTQYFGPGTRLTVL.

The chain has TRBV9 and TRBJ2-4; TRBD2 might be the D (5 bases). Germline V gene data show CDR1 as SGDLS and CDR2 as YYNGEE. The V end was cut by 2 bases, the J end by 7 bases, with 13 bases between. This CDR3 is built from 14 residues. The CDR3 reads CASSVGGSGNIQYF. The CDR3 nucleotides read TGTGCCAGCAGCGTCGGTGGGTCGGGGAACATTCAGTACTTC. The full variable domain, completed using reference TRBV9 and TRBJ2-4, is DSGVTQTPKHLITATGQRVTLRCSPRSGDLSVYWYQQSLDQGLQFLIQYYNGEERAKGNILERFSAQQFPDLHSELNLSSLELGDSALYFCASSVGGSGNIQYFGAGTRLSVL.

The J gene is TRBJ1-5, the V gene TRBV6-5; D may be TRBD1 (5 bases). CDR1 is MNHEY, CDR2 SVGAGI, per germline. The CDR3 is made up of 15 amino acids. The ends were cut back, 6 bases at V and 3 bases at J, with 15 bases in the middle. CDR3 amino acids: CASSRDRPVNQPQHF. The DNA for the CDR3 is TGTGCCAGCAGCCGGGACCGACCCGTCAATCAGCCCCAGCATTTT.

The CDR3 sequence: CASSLNWLGAGAEAFF. The CDR3 DNA reads as TGTGCCAGCAGTTTAAACTGGCTTGGGGCCGGGGCTGAAGCTTTCTTT. The rearrangement links TRBV27 to TRBJ1-1; D perhaps matches TRBD1 (5 bases). Germline CDR1 and CDR2: MNHEY and SMNVEV (reference sequence). Trimming stripped 2 bases from V and 6 bases from J, with 19 bases between. The CDR3 is made up of 16 amino acids.

The gene calls are TRBV12-3 or TRBV12-4 and TRBJ2-7; D is unclear. The CDR3 runs 12 residues. Trimming left V 3 bases short and J 2 bases short, with 5 bases between. The CDR3 coding sequence is TGTGCCAGCAGTTTCTCGACCTACGAGCAGTACTTC. This encodes CASSFSTYEQYF.

This chain connects TRBV5-4 to TRBJ1-6; no firm D call. V was pared by 3 bases and J by 4 bases, with 14 bases between. There are 16 residues in the CDR3. CDR1 and CDR2 (germline): SGHNT, YYREEE (reference sequence). The DNA for the CDR3 is TGTGCCAGCAGCTATGGCGGGCAGCGTTATAATTCACCCCTCCACTTT. This sequence encodes CASSYGGQRYNSPLHF.

DNA of the CDR3: TGCGCCAGCAGCTTGGGGACAGGGGGCCGTGGCTACACCTTC. This sequence encodes CASSLGTGGRGYTF. The V call is TRBV5-1, the J call TRBJ1-2; 11 bases line up with TRBD1. CDR3 size: 14 residues. The germline gives CDR1 SGHRS, CDR2 YFSETQ. With 0 bases clipped from V and 7 bases from J, the junction kept 2 bases outside the gene matches.

The chain carries TRBV24-1 and TRBJ2-3; TRBD2 matches at 9 bases. Germline CDR1 and CDR2: KGHDR and SFDVKD. The CDR3 extends over 16 amino acids. After removal of 5 bases from V and 5 bases from J, the junction contained 10 bases not matched to a gene. DNA for the CDR3: TGTGCCACCAGTGGAGAGCGGGGGGCCGTAGGAGATACGCAGTATTTT. Its translation is CATSGERGAVGDTQYF.

This CDR3 is CASMRTSGDWEFF. The CDR3, as DNA: TGTGCCAGCATGAGGACTAGCGGGGACTGGGAGTTCTTC. V gene TRBV5-6 combines with J gene TRBJ2-1; 12 bases align to TRBD2. This CDR3 is built from 13 residues. Trimming cost V 6 bases and J 14 bases; bases outside gene matches: 9. Germline CDR1 and CDR2: SGHDT and YYEEEE.

The chain employs TRBV27 and TRBJ1-6; a possible D gene is TRBD1 (5 bases). The germline CDR1 and CDR2 sequences are MNHEY and SMNVEV (reference sequence). V lost 2 bases to trimming and J lost 3 bases, with 14 bases between them. The CDR3 extends over 17 amino acids. In DNA form, the CDR3 reads TGTGCCAGCAGTTTAGAGTTGTCGACAGTCTATAATTCACCCCTCCACTTT. Amino acids: CASSLELSTVYNSPLHF.

The chain is built from TRBV5-1 and TRBJ1-6, with a possible D match to TRBD1 (5 bases). The V end lost 4 bases, the J end lost 6 bases, and 17 bases lay between the germline ends. There are 16 residues in the CDR3. Germline V gives CDR1 SGHRS, CDR2 YFSETQ. CDR3 DNA sequence: TGCGCCAGCAGCCACAACGCTCGGGGGGGTAATTCACCCCTCCACTTT. It yields the protein CASSHNARGGNSPLHF.

This clone was recorded a few times. The rearrangement joins TRBV6-2 or TRBV6-3 to TRBJ2-4, with D possibly being TRBD2 (6 bases). Trimming left V 2 bases short and J 1 base short, with 18 bases between. Germline CDR1 is MNHEY and CDR2 is SVGEGT. The CDR3 is made up of 18 amino acids. The CDR3 DNA reads TGTGCCAGCAGTTACGGGAGCGAGAAAGGAGGGGCCAAAAACATTCAGTACTTC. Encoded protein: CASSYGSEKGGAKNIQYF.

The chain employs TRBV4-1 and TRBJ1-6, with TRBD1 identical over 8 bases. The CDR3 has 16 residues. The V gene's germline CDR1 is MGHRA and CDR2 YSYEKL. The junction had 8 bases not matched to a gene; V was cut back by 5 bases and J by 5 bases. In DNA, the CDR3 is TGCGCCAGCAGCTCTCAACCGGGACAGGATAATTCACCCCTCCACTTT. Protein sequence: CASSSQPGQDNSPLHF.

The chain employs TRBV6-5 and TRBJ2-1; D not certain. Germline CDR1 reads MNHEY; CDR2 reads SVGAGI. Trimming took 0 bases from V and 4 from J, leaving 7 bases between them. The CDR3 is 14 amino acids. CDR3 in amino acids: CASSYSSVYNEQFF. The CDR3 nucleotides read TGTGCCAGCAGTTACTCCTCAGTTTACAATGAGCAGTTCTTC.

This chain links TRBV5-5 with TRBJ2-1; 11 bases are shared with TRBD1. Per germline, CDR1 SGHKS and CDR2 YYEKEE (reference sequence). With 7 bases clipped from V and 7 bases from J, the junction kept 16 bases outside the gene matches. This CDR3 is built from 17 residues. Written as DNA, the CDR3 is TGTGCCAGCCGCCCGGGGGCGGGACAGGGGGGAGGTAATGAGCAGTTCTTC. The encoded protein is CASRPGAGQGGGNEQFF.

The rearrangement joins TRBV27 to TRBJ1-2, with D unclear. Per the germline V gene, CDR1 is MNHEY and CDR2 is SMNVEV (reference sequence). Between the trimmed V and J ends, which lost 9 bases and 7 bases, there was a span of 12 bases. This CDR3 is 11 amino acids long. The CDR3 spells CARVFPGGYTF. The CDR3 nucleotides are TGTGCCAGAGTGTTCCCGGGTGGCTACACCTTC.

This rearrangement joins TRBV6-5 to TRBJ2-2; D possibly matches TRBD1 or TRBD2 (6 bases each). The CDR3 is 13 residues long. Germline lookup yields CDR1 MNHEY and CDR2 SVGAGI. V dropped 7 bases and J dropped 7 bases, with 13 bases sitting between them. DNA for the CDR3: TGTGCCAGCATCGAACAGGGAGGCGGGGAGCTGTTTTTT. This encodes CASIEQGGGELFF.

V and J are TRBV3-1 (or the pseudogene TRBV3-2) and TRBJ1-2, with D possibly TRBD1 on 6 matching bases. V was trimmed by 0 bases and J by 6 bases, leaving 17 bases between them. This CDR3 contains 16 residues. Looked up from germline, CDR1 is LGHDT and CDR2 is YNNKEL (reference sequence). CDR3 coding DNA: TGTGCCAGCAGCCAAGATCTTCCACAGGGAGACGATGGCTACACCTTC. It specifies CASSQDLPQGDDGYTF.

The chain carries TRBV10-3 and TRBJ2-3; 10 nucleotides match TRBD2. The CDR3 has 16 amino acids. In germline, CDR1 is ENHRY, CDR2 SYGVKD. The junction had 5 bases not matched to a gene; V was cut back by 3 bases and J by 2 bases. The CDR3 spells CAISDLAGAFTDTQYF. The CDR3 DNA reads as TGTGCCATCAGTGACCTAGCGGGGGCCTTCACAGATACGCAGTATTTT.

This clone was counted a few times. This chain connects TRBV6-5 to TRBJ2-7; TRBD2 matches at 8 bases. From germline, CDR1 is MNHEY and CDR2 SVGAGI. The CDR3 has 16 residues. With V trimmed by 0 bases and J by 3 bases, 7 bases remained unmatched. CDR3 sequence reads: CASSYSGGGLNYEQYF. As DNA, the CDR3 is TGTGCCAGCAGTTACTCCGGGGGGGGCCTTAACTACGAGCAGTACTTC.

The table lists this clone with a few counts. J is TRBJ2-1 and V is TRBV9, with D perhaps matching TRBD2 (6 bases). Trimming took 0 bases from V and 6 from J, leaving 13 bases between them. The CDR3 is 15 residues long. Germline lookup yields CDR1 SGDLS and CDR2 YYNGEE. This chain's CDR3 is CASSVGGDSRNEQFF. The CDR3 nucleotides read TGTGCCAGCAGCGTAGGGGGGGATAGTCGCAATGAGCAGTTCTTC.

The J gene is TRBJ1-3, the V gene TRBV7-9; D ambiguous. The germline V gene has CDR1 SEHNR and CDR2 FQNEAQ (reference sequence). Trimming removed 5 bases from V and 2 bases from J, with 16 bases in between. This CDR3 has 16 residues. The CDR3 protein is CASSPSMAQTGNTIYF. In nucleotides, the CDR3 is TGTGCCAGCAGCCCTTCAATGGCGCAGACTGGAAACACCATATATTTT.

The chain links TRBV10-3 to TRBJ2-3; D tentatively reads TRBD1 or TRBD2 (6 bases each). Between the trimmed V and J ends, which lost 3 bases and 5 bases, there was a span of 15 bases. The CDR3 is 15 residues long. The germline CDR1 and CDR2 sequences are ENHRY and SYGVKD. The CDR3 loop reads CAISDPRGPGDTQYF. The CDR3 DNA reads TGTGCCATCAGTGATCCCCGGGGGCCCGGAGATACGCAGTATTTT.

The genes are TRBV5-4 and TRBJ1-6; D unresolved. This CDR3 comprises 15 residues. Trimming removed 1 base from V and 0 bases from J, with 5 bases in between. Germline-derived CDR1 and CDR2 are SGHNT and YYREEE (reference sequence). CDR3 sequence: CASSLQNSYNSPLHF. CDR3 bases: TGTGCCAGCAGCTTGCAAAACTCCTATAATTCACCCCTCCACTTT.